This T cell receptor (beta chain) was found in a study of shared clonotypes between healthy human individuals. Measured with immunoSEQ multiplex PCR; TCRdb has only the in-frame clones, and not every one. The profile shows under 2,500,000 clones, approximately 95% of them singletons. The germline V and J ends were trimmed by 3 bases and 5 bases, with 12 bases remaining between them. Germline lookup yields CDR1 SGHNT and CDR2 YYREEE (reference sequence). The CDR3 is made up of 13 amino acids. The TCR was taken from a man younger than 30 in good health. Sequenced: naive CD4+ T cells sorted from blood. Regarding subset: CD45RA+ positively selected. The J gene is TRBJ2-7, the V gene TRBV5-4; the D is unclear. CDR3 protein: CASSSTLGHEQYF. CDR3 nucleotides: TGTGCCAGCAGCTCGACCCTCGGGCACGAGCAGTACTTC.